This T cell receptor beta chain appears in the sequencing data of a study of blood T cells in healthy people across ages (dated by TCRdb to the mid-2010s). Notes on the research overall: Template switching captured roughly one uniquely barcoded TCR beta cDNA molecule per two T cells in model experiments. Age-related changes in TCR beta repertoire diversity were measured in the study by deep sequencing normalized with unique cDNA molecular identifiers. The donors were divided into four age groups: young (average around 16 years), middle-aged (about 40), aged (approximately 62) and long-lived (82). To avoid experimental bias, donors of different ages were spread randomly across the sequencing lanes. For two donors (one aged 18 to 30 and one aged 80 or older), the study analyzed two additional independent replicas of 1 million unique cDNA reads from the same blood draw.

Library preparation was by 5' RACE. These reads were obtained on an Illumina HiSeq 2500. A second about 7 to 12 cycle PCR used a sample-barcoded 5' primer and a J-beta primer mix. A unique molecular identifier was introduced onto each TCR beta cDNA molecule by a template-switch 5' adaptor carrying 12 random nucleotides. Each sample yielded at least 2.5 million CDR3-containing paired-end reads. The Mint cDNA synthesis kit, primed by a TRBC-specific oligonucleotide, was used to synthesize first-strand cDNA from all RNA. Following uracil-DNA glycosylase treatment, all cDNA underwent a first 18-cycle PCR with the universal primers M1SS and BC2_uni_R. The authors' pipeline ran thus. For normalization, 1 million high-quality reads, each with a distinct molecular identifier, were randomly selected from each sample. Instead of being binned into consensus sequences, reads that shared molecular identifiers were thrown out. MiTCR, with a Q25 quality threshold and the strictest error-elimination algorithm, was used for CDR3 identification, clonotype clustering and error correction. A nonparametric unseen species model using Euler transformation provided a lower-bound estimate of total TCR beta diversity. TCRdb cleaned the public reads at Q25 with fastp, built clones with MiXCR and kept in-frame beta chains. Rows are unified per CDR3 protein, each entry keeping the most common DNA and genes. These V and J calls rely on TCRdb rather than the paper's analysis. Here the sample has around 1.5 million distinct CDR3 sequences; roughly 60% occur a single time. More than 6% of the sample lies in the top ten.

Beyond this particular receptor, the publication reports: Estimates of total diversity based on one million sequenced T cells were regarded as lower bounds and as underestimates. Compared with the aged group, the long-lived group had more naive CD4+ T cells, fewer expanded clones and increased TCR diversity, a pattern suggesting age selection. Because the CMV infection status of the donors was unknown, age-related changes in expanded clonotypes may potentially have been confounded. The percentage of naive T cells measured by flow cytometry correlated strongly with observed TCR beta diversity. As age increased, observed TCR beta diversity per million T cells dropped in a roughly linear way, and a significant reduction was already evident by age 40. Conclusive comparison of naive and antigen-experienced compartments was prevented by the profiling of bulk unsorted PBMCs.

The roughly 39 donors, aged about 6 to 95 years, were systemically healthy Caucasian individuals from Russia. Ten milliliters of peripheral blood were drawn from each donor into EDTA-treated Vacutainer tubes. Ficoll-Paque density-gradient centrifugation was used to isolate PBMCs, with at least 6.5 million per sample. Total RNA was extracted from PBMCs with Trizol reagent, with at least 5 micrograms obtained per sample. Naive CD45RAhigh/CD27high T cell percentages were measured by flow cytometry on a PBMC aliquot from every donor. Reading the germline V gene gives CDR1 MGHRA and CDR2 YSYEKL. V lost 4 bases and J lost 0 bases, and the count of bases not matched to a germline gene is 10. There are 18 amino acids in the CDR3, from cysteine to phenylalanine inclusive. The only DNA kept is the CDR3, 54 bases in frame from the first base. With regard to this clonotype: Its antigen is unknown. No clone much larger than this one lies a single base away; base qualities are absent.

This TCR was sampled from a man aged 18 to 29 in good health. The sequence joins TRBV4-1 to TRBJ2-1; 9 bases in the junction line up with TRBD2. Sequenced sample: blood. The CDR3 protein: CASSPEGASGTSYNEQFF. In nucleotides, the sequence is TGCGCCAGCAGCCCCGAGGGGGCTAGCGGGACCTCCTACAATGAGCAGTTCTTC.